What follows describes a single TCR beta chain. This sample is part of a study of blood T cell repertoires in COVID-19. Turning to the study itself: Sample material is recorded as cDNA or gDNA derived from T cells, B-cell-depleted T cells, or PBMCs.

This CDR3 region has 18 residues. Trimming took 6 bases from V and 2 from J, leaving 22 bases between them. Germline V gene data show CDR1 as MDHEN and CDR2 as SYDVKM. Original handling: Amplification of reference gene primers was used by the study to estimate nucleated cell counts. Sequencing was performed with immunoSEQ multiplex PCR; in TCRdb, only in-frame clones are kept and a portion is missing. For V, J and clone size, that table is used; D and trimming come from the DNA. The data show 200,000 to 250,000 clones, almost 85% seen once. J is TRBJ1-4 and V is TRBV28; D might be TRBD1 (6 bases). This receptor was identified in a woman aged 45-59 years with active or convalescent COVID-19. Source material: peripheral blood. This chain's CDR3 is CASSLPGHSLGTNEKLFF. DNA of the CDR3: TGTGCCAGCAGCTTACCGGGACACTCACTGGGGACTAATGAAAAACTGTTTTTT.